This TCR beta chain was recovered during a study of T-cell memory formation after mild COVID-19. Broader study findings: Detection of some responders pre-infection suggested pre-existing cross-reactive memory T cells participated. Contracting CD4+ clones were located mainly in CM and EM, and CD8+ clones in EMRA.

A remark on this clonotype: Its target is not known.

CDR3 size: 18 residues. V lost 3 bases, J lost 2 bases, and 10 bases stayed unmatched. Sample barcodes and UMIs were carried by the TCR alpha and TCR beta cDNA libraries that 5'RACE generated with constant-segment primers. One entry per CDR3 protein results from TCRdb running MiXCR on the 5' RACE reads. Of roughly 400,000 distinct CDR3 sequences in the sample, 15% to 20% are singletons; the top ten hold roughly 21%. This receptor was identified in a man aged 18-30 years who had mild COVID-19 (a few samples of this study predate the infection). Cell type and time point are not known. The material sequenced was PBMCs or a T cell subset sorted from them (not recorded which). The V and J genes are TRBV12-3 or TRBV12-4 and TRBJ2-3; 11 bases are shared with TRBD2. In nucleotides, the CDR3 is TGTGCCAGCAGTTTCCCAGGGCTAGCGGGGGGAAACACAGATACGCAGTATTTT. This encodes CASSFPGLAGGNTDTQYF.